The 9 T cell receptor beta chains listed next were all sequenced from one sample in a study of T cells in Graves' hyperthyroidism and ophthalmopathy. From RNA transcripts, TCR beta CDR3 regions were amplified. Primed by the HTBI set, a first-round RT-PCR was run on the TCR CDR3. In TCRdb, the multiplex PCR reads were re-called with MiXCR into one record per CDR3 protein. The sample carries 600,000 or so distinct CDR3 sequences, about 16% recorded once. Sequencing used blood. The receptor source for this set is a woman in her 30s with Graves' hyperthyroidism.

V usage is TRBV20-1 and J usage is TRBJ2-5; 9 bases are shared with TRBD2. The CDR3 runs to 17 residues. The germline gives CDR1 DFQATT, CDR2 SNEGSKA (reference sequence). J lost 5 bases, V lost 1 base, and 14 bases had no gene match. The CDR3 DNA follows: TGCAGTGCTAGAGCGTTTGGTAGCGGGAGTGGTTGGGAGACCCAGTACTTC. This codes for CSARAFGSGSGWETQYF.

This clonotype showed up many times. The V call is TRBV11-2, the J call TRBJ2-2; 7 bases line up with TRBD2. Germline CDR1 is SGHAT and CDR2 is FQNNGV. The ends lost 2 bases at V and 3 bases at J; junction bases unmatched: 12. The CDR3 is made up of 18 amino acids. This CDR3 is CASSLNGLGVGHTGELFF. Written as DNA, the CDR3 is TGTGCCAGCAGCTTAAACGGACTAGGGGTTGGTCACACCGGGGAGCTGTTTTTT.

This clonotype was recorded a few times. This chain uses TRBV27 with TRBJ2-7; possible D gene TRBD2, 5 bases. V was trimmed by 4 bases and J by 2 bases, leaving 9 bases between them. This CDR3 is built from 13 residues. The germline gives CDR1 MNHEY, CDR2 SMNVEV (reference sequence). The CDR3 region has the DNA TGTGCCAGCAGTTCGTCAGCGGCCTACGAGCAGTACTTC. It translates to CASSSSAAYEQYF.

This clonotype was seen only a few times. The chain couples TRBV4-2 to TRBJ1-1; D gene uncertain. V shed 0 bases and J shed 0 bases, with 8 bases lying between them. The CDR3 spans 15 residues. Germline-derived CDR1 and CDR2 are LGHNA and YNFKEQ. The DNA for the CDR3 is TGTGCCAGCAGCCAAGATCCCTTTCTGAACACTGAAGCTTTCTTT. Amino acid sequence: CASSQDPFLNTEAFF.

This clonotype was counted a few times. This chain uses TRBV6-1 with TRBJ2-3, with D unresolved. This CDR3 contains 15 residues. Per germline, CDR1 MNHNS and CDR2 SASEGT. V lost 7 bases, J lost 1 base, and 15 bases lay in between. Written as DNA, the CDR3 is TGTGCCAGCACCAAATGGGCTTTGGGCACAGATACGCAGTATTTT. Translation gives CASTKWALGTDTQYF.

CDR3 in amino acids: CASSVVGKAEAFF. The CDR3 region has the DNA TGTGCCAGCAGCGTAGTGGGGAAGGCTGAAGCTTTCTTT. The chain combines TRBV9 with TRBJ1-1, with D unclear. The length of the CDR3 is 13 residues. Germline assignment: CDR1 SGDLS and CDR2 YYNGEE. Between the trimmed V and J ends, which lost 0 bases and 6 bases, there was a span of 9 bases.

V and J are TRBV20-1 and TRBJ2-2, with 11 bases identical to TRBD2. V shed 2 bases, J shed 4 bases, and the junction held 6 bases outside the gene matches. Germline assignment: CDR1 DFQATT and CDR2 SNEGSKA (reference sequence). CDR3 length equals 16 residues. As DNA, the CDR3 is TGCAGTGCTAGATCTAGCGGGAGGCTCAGCACCGGGGAGCTGTTTTTT. Residues: CSARSSGRLSTGELFF.

As concerns this clonotype: A much larger clone differs from this one at a single base, so this may be a read error. The J gene is TRBJ1-1, the V gene TRBV29-1; D not resolved. CDR1 and CDR2 from the germline V gene are SQVTM and ANQGSEA. The CDR3 runs to 13 residues. The CDR3 DNA follows: TGCAGCACATTAGGAGGGATGAACACTGAAGCTCTCTTT. It is translated as CSTLGGMNTEALF.

This clonotype was counted a few times. The CDR3: CASSLNRGRGTQYF. In nucleotides, the CDR3 is TGTGCCAGCAGCTTAAACAGGGGGCGAGGGACTCAGTACTTC. This rearrangement joins TRBV13 to TRBJ2-4; 9 bases line up with TRBD1. Germline V gives CDR1 PRHDT, CDR2 FYEKMQ (reference sequence). CDR3 length equals 14 residues. V was pared by 2 bases and J by 12 bases, with 8 bases of the junction left unmatched.